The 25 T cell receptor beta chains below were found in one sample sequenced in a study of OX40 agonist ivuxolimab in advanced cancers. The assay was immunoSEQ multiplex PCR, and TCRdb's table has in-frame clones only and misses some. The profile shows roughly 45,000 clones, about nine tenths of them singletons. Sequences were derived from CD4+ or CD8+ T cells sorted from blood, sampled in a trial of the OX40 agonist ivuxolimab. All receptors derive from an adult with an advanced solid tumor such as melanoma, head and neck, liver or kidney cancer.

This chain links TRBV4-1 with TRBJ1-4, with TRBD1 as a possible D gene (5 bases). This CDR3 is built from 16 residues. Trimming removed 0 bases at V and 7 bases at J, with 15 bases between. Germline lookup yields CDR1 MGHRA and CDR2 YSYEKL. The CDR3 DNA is TGCGCCAGCAGCCAAGATCGCGCAGGGCTCGGTGAAAAACTGTTTTTT. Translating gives CASSQDRAGLGEKLFF.

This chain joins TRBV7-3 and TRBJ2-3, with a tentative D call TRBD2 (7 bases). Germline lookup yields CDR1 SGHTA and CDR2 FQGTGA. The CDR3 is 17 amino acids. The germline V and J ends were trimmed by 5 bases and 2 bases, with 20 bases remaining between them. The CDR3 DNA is TGTGCCAGCAGCCCACGAGTTGGGGGGGCCCTCACAGATACGCAGTATTTT. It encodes CASSPRVGGALTDTQYF.

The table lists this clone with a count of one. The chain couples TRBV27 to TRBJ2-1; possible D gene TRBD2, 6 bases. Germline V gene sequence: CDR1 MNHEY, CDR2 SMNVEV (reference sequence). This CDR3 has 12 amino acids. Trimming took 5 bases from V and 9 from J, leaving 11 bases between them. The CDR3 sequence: CASSQLAGEQFF. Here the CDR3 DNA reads TGTGCCAGCAGTCAACTAGCCGGTGAGCAGTTCTTC.

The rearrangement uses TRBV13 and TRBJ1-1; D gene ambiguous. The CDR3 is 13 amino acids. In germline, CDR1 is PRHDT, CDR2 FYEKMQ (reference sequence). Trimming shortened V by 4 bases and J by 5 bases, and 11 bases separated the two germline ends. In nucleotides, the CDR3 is TGTGCCAGCAGCTCAAACCGAGGGACTGAAGCTTTCTTT. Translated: CASSSNRGTEAFF.

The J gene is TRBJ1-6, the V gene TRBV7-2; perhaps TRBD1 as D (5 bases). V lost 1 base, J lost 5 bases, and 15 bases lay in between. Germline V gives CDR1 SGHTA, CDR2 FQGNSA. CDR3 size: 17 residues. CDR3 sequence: CASSLGAGPDNNSPLHF. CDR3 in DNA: TGTGCCAGCAGCTTAGGAGCGGGACCCGATAATAATTCACCCCTCCACTTT.

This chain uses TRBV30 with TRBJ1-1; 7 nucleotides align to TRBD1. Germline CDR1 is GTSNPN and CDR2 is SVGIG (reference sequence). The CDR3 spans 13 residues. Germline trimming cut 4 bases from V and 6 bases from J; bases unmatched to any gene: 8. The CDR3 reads CAWTLTGSPEAFF. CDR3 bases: TGTGCCTGGACCCTGACAGGGTCGCCTGAAGCTTTCTTT.

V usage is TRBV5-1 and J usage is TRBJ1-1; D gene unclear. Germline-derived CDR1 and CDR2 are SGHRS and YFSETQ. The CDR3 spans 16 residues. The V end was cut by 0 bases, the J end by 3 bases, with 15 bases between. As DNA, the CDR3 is TGCGCCAGCAGCTTGGCTCTGGGGATAAGCGACACTGAAGCTTTCTTT. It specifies CASSLALGISDTEAFF.

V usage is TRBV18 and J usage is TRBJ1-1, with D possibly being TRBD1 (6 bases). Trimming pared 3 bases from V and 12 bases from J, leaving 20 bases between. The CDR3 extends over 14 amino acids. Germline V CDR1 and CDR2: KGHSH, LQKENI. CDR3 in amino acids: CASSPLWRGSLSFF. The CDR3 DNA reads TGTGCCAGCTCACCCCTGTGGAGGGGGTCATTGTCTTTCTTT.

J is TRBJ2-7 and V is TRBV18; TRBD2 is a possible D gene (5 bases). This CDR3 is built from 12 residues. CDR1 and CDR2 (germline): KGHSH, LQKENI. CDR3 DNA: TGTGCCAGCTCACTCGGCGGGTCGGGGATGAACGTC. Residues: CASSLGGSGMNV.

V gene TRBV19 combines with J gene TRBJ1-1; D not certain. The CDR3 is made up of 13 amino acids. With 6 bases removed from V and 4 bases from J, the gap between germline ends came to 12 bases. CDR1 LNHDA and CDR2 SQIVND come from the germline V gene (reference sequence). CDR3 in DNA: TGTGCCAGTAGAGGTAAGCTGGGCACTGAAGCTTTCTTT. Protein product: CASRGKLGTEAFF.

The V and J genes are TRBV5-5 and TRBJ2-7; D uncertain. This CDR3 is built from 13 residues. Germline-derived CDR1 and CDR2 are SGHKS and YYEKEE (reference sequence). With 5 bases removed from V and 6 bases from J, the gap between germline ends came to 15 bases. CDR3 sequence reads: CASSQGLIIEQYV. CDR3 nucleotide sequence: TGTGCCAGCAGTCAAGGCTTAATAATCGAGCAGTACGTC.

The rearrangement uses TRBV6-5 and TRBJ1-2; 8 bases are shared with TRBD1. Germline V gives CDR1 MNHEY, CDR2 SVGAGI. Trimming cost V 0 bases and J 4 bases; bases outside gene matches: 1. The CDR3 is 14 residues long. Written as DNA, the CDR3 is TGTGCCAGCAGTTACTCGGACAGGGCCTATGGCTACACCTTC. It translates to CASSYSDRAYGYTF.

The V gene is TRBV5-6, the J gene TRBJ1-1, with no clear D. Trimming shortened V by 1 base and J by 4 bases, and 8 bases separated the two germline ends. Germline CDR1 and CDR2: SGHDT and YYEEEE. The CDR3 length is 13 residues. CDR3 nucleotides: TGTGCCAGCAGCTTGCCGGCAGGCACTGAAGCTTTCTTT. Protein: CASSLPAGTEAFF.

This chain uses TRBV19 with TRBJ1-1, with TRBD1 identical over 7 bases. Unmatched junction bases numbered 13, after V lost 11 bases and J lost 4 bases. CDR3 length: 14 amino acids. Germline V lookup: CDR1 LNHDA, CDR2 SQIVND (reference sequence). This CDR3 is CAVKGAGLGTEAFF. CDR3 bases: TGTGCCGTCAAGGGGGCAGGGTTAGGCACTGAAGCTTTCTTT.

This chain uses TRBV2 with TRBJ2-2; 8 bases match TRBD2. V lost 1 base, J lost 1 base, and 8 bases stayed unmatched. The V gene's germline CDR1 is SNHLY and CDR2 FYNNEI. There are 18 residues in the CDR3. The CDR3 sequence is CASSEEGLEAGNTGELFF. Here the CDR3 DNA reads TGTGCCAGCAGTGAAGAGGGACTAGAGGCTGGGAACACCGGGGAGCTGTTTTTT.

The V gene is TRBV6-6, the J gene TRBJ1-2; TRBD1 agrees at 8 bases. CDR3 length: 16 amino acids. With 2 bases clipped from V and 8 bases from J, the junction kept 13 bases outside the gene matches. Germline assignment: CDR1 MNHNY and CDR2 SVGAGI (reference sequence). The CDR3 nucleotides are TGTGCCAGCAGTTACCGGCAGGGGGCGCCCCTGGACGGCTACACCTTC. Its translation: CASSYRQGAPLDGYTF.

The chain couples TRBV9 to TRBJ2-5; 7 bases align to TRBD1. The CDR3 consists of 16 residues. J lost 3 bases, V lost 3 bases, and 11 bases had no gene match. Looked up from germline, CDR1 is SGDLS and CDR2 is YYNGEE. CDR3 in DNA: TGTGCCAGCAGCGAGAGTACTGGGACAGTGGAAGAGACCCAGTACTTC. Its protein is CASSESTGTVEETQYF.

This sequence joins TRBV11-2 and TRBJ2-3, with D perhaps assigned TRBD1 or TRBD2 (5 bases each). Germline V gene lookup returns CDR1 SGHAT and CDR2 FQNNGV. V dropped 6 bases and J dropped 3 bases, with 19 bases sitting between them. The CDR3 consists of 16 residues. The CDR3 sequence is CASSSITGPKTDTQYF. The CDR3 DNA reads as TGTGCCAGCAGTTCCATAACGGGACCAAAGACAGATACGCAGTATTTT.

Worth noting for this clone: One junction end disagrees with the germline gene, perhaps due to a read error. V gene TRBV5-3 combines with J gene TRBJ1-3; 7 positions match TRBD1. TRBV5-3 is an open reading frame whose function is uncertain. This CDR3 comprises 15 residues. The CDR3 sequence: CASSSWDSSGNTIYF. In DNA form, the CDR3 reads TGTGCCAGCAGCTCCTGGGACAGCTCTGGAAACACCATATATTTT.

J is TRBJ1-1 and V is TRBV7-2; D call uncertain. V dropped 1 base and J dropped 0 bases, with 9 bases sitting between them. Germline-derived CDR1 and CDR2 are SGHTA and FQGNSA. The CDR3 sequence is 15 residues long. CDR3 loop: CASSLGSGVNTEAFF. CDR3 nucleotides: TGTGCCAGCAGCTTAGGGTCCGGGGTGAACACTGAAGCTTTCTTT.

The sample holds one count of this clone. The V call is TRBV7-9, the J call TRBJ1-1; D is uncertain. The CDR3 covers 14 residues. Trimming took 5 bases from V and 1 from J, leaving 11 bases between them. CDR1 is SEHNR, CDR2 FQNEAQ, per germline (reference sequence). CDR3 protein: CASSKPGPNTEAFF. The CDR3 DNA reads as TGTGCCAGCAGCAAACCGGGCCCGAACACTGAAGCTTTCTTT.

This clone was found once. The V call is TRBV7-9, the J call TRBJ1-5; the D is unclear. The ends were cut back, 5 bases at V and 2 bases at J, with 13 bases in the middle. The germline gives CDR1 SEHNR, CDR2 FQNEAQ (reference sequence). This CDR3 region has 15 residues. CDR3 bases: TGTGCCAGCAGCAGAGGGCCAGGCGGCAATCAGCCCCAGCATTTT. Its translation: CASSRGPGGNQPQHF.

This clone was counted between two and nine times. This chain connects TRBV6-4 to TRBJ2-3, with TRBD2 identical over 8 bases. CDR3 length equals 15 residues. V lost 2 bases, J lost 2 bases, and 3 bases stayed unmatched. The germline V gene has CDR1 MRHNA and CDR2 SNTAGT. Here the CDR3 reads CASSDGGGSTDTQYF. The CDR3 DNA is TGTGCCAGCAGTGACGGCGGGGGGTCCACAGATACGCAGTATTTT.

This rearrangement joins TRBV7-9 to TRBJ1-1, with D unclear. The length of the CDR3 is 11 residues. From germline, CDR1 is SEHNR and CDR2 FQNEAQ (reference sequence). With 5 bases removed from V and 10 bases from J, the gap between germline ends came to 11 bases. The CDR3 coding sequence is TGTGCCAGCAGCAACGGGTTAACAGCTTTCTTT. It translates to CASSNGLTAFF.

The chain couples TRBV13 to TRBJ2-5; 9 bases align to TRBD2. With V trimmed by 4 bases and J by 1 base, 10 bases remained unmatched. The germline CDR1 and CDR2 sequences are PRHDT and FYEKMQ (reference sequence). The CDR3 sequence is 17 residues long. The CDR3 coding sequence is TGTGCCAGCAGCTCAGCTTCTAGCGGGGCCATCCAAGAGACCCAGTACTTC. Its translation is CASSSASSGAIQETQYF.